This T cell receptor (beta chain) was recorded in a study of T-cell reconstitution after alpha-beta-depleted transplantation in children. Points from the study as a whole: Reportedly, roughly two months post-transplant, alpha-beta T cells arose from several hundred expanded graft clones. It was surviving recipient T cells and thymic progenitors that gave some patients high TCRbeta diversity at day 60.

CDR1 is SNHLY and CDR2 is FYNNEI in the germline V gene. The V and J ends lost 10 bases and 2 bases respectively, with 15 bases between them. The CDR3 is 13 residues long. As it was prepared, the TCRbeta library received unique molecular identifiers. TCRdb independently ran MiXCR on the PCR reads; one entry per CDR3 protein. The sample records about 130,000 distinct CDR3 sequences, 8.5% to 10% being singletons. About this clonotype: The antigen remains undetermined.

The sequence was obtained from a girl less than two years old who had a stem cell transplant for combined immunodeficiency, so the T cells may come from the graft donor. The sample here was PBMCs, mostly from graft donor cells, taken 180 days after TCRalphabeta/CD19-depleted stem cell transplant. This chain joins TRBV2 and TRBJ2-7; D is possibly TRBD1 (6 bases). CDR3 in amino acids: CATTGGIAYEQYF. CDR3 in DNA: TGTGCCACGACAGGTGGAATAGCCTACGAGCAGTACTTC.